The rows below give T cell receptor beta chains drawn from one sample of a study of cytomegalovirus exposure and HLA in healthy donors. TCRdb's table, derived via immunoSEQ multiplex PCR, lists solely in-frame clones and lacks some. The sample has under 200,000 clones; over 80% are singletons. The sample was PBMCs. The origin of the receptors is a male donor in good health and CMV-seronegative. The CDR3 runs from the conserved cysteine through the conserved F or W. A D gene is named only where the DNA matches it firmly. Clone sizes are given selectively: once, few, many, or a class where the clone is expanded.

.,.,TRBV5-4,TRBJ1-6,TGTGCCAGCAGCGCAGGAGGACAGAACTATTCACCCCTCCACTTT,CASSAGGQNYSPLHF
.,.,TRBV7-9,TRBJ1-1,TGTGCCAGCAGCTTAGCGGAGGCCGTCGGGGAAGCTTTCTTT,CASSLAEAVGEAFF
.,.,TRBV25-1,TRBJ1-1,TGTGCCAGCGTCGCAGGGCGAGAAACTGAAGCTTTCTTT,CASVAGRETEAFF
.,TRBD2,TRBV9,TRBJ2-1,TGTGCCAGCAGCGTATATTCTAGCGGGGCGTACAATGAGCAGTTCTTC,CASSVYSSGAYNEQFF
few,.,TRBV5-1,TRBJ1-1,TGCGCCAGCAGCTTAGGACAGATGAACACTGAAGCTTTCTTT,CASSLGQMNTEAFF
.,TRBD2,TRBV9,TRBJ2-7,TGTGCCAGCAGCTCCGGGGGGGCGGGGGGATACGAGCAGTACTTC,CASSSGGAGGYEQYF
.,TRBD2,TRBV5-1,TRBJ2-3,TGCGCCAGCAGCTTGGTCGCTAGCGGTTCAGATACGCAGTATTTT,CASSLVASGSDTQYF
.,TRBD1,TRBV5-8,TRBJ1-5,TGTGCCAGCAGCCAGGGGGCCGGATATCAGCCCCAGCATTTT,CASSQGAGYQPQHF
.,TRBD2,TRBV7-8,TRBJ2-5,TGTGCCAGCAGCTCCACCCGGGGTCGGGGGGGCAATTGGGAAGAGACCCAGTACTTC,CASSSTRGRGGNWEETQYF
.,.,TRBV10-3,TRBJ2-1,TGTGCCATCAGTGAGGGGCGGGAAGGAATTTACAATGAGCAGTTCTTC,CAISEGREGIYNEQFF
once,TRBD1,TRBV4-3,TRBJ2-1,TGCGCCAGCAGCCTGCAAGACAGGGGCGGTGAGCAGTTCTTC,CASSLQDRGGEQFF